Listed below are T cell receptor beta chains from one sample, sequenced in a study of CD8 T cells in Susac syndrome. TCRdb redid the calling of the immunoSEQ multiplex PCR reads with MiXCR, one entry per CDR3 protein. The sample shows approximately 180,000 distinct CDR3 sequences, roughly 92% of them seen only once. The sequencing input was CD4+ T cells from PBMCs. Source of these receptors: a human donor with multiple sclerosis. Both conserved end residues are part of each CDR3. The D gene is left open where the match is weak. Clone size is stated in some rows and not others, as once, few, many or a class when expanded.

. TRBJ2-1 . TRBV6-2/TRBV6-3 TGTGCCAGCAGTGGGGGAATCGGGTTAAGCAATGAGCAGTTCTTC CASSGGIGLSNEQFF
. TRBJ2-5 . TRBV19 TGTGCCAGTAGTATAGATCGGAACAGGGAAGAGACCCAGTACTTC CASSIDRNREETQYF
. TRBJ1-4 . TRBV6-5 TGTGCCAGCAGTTACTCGGGACCAGATGCAACTAATGAAAAACTGTTTTTT CASSYSGPDATNEKLFF
. TRBJ1-4 . TRBV7-9 TGTGCCAGCAGCCGAGAACAGGGATTGAATGAAAAACTGTTTTTT CASSREQGLNEKLFF
TRBD1 TRBJ1-1 . TRBV7-9 TGTGCCAGCAGCCGTATGGGGACAGGGGGTGAGGCTTTCTTT CASSRMGTGGEAFF
. TRBJ2-3 . TRBV28 TGTGCCAGCCTCTCAGGAGGAGGTCCCCTCCCTACGCAGTATTTT CASLSGGGPLPTQYF
. TRBJ1-1 . TRBV19 TGTGCCAGTAGTATAGCCGGGTATAAGAACACTGAAGCTTTCTTT CASSIAGYKNTEAFF
TRBD1 TRBJ2-3 . TRBV15 TGTGCCACCAGCCCCCGGACAGGGGCTGGGACAGATACGCAGTATTTT CATSPRTGAGTDTQYF
. TRBJ1-6 . TRBV9 TGTGCCAGCAGCGTATCTGGAGTGGGGTCACCCCTCCACTTT CASSVSGVGSPLHF
. TRBJ2-2 . TRBV3-1 TGTGCCAGCAGCCCAGCACGCGGGGAGCTGTTTTTT CASSPARGELFF
. TRBJ2-2 . TRBV6-5 TGTGCCAGCAGTTATTCGGGGCAGGGGACCGGGGAGCTGTTTTTT CASSYSGQGTGELFF
. TRBJ1-1 . TRBV5-6 TGTGCCAGCAGGCGTGACGGCTCTGAAGCTTTCTTT CASRRDGSEAFF
. TRBJ1-2 . TRBV10-3 TGTGCCATCCATAGCGGGACGTACTATGGCTACACCTTC CAIHSGTYYGYTF
. TRBJ2-1 . TRBV25-1 TGTGCCAGCAGTGAATGGAGAACGCCCAATGAGCAGTTCTTC CASSEWRTPNEQFF
. TRBJ2-5 . TRBV28 TGTGCCAGCAGTCAAATACAGGGAAGGGAGACCCAGTACTTC CASSQIQGRETQYF
. TRBJ2-5 . TRBV30 TGTGCCTGGAGTGCTAGAGGGGGTCTGAAGACCCAGTACTTC CAWSARGGLKTQYF
TRBD2 TRBJ2-2 . TRBV5-6 TGTGCCAGCAGCTTGGGACAGAGTAGCGGGGTGAACGGGGCCCCCGGGGAGCTGTTTTTT CASSLGQSSGVNGAPGELFF
. TRBJ1-2 . TRBV30 TGTGCCTGGAGTGTAAGACGGGAAGAAGCTAACTATGGCTACACCTTC CAWSVRREEANYGYTF
. TRBJ2-2 . TRBV11-2 TGTGCCAGCAGCTACGATGCGCAAACCGGGGAGCTGTTTTTT CASSYDAQTGELFF
. TRBJ1-1 . TRBV29-1 TGCAGCGCCGACCTCAGAGGGACTGAAGCTTTCTTT CSADLRGTEAFF
. TRBJ1-6 . TRBV6-1 TGTGCCAGCAGCCATTCCCCCAAAACCTATAATTCACCCCTCCACTTT CASSHSPKTYNSPLHF
TRBD1 TRBJ1-2 . TRBV27 TGTGCCAGCAGTTTATCGCGCGACAGGGTCGGCCGGAAGAATGGCTACACCTTC CASSLSRDRVGRKNGYTF
. TRBJ2-7 once TRBV7-9 TGTGCCAGCAGCTTACAGGCCTACGAGCAGTACTTC CASSLQAYEQYF
TRBD2 TRBJ2-3 . TRBV6-5 TGTGCCAGCACAGACGGGGGGGCTAATACAGATACGCAGTATTTT CASTDGGANTDTQYF
. TRBJ2-1 . TRBV14 TGTGCCAGCAGCCAGCGGGCCCACTACAATGAGCAGTTCTTC CASSQRAHYNEQFF
TRBD2 TRBJ2-3 . TRBV6-2/TRBV6-3 TGTGCCAGCAGTAGTGGACTAGCGGGAGCAGATACGCAGTATTTT CASSSGLAGADTQYF
TRBD1 TRBJ2-1 once TRBV2 TGTGCCAGCAGGCGGGACAGGGGCAGTGAGCAGTTCTTC CASRRDRGSEQFF
. TRBJ2-7 . TRBV5-6 TGTGCCAGCAGCTTCTACAGGGGGAGGGACGAGCAGTACTTC CASSFYRGRDEQYF
. TRBJ1-4 . TRBV9 TGTGCCAGCAGCTCCGGGACTTTTCCCTCGCCCCCTAATGAAAAACTGTTTTTT CASSSGTFPSPPNEKLFF
. TRBJ1-2 . TRBV19 TGTGCCAGTAATAAGGGCAGTTTATACTATGGCTACACCTTC CASNKGSLYYGYTF
. TRBJ2-1 once TRBV6-1 TGTGCCAGCAGAGGGGAGACGCTTGATTCCTACAATGAGCAGTTCTTC CASRGETLDSYNEQFF
TRBD2 TRBJ2-1 . TRBV9 TGTGCCAGCAGCGTAGCTAATAGCGGGAGATGGGGTAATGAGCAGTTCTTC CASSVANSGRWGNEQFF
. TRBJ1-1 . TRBV12-3/TRBV12-4 TGTGCCAGCAGCTCCTCGGGGGGAACTGAAGCTTTCTTT CASSSSGGTEAFF
. TRBJ1-2 once TRBV6-2/TRBV6-3 TGTGCCAGCAGTCTGCCGGGACGGACCTATGGCTACACCTTC CASSLPGRTYGYTF
TRBD2 TRBJ2-1 once TRBV27 TGTGCCAGCAGGCCCCTTCTGAGGGTGGCTAGCGGGAAGTCCTACAATGAGCAGTTCTTC CASRPLLRVASGKSYNEQFF
. TRBJ1-1 . TRBV6-1 TGTGCCAGCAGTGACCAGGGTGGTAGCACTGAAGCTTTCTTT CASSDQGGSTEAFF
. TRBJ2-7 . TRBV2 TGTGCCAGCAGCGAAATTGACGGGAAAGAGACCTACGAGCAGTACTTC CASSEIDGKETYEQYF
. TRBJ2-6 . TRBV7-2 TGTGCCAGCAGCTTAATAACTGGGGCCAACGTCCTGACTTTC CASSLITGANVLTF
TRBD2 TRBJ2-3 . TRBV9 TGTGCCAGCAGCTACCTGGGGGGGACGCTCCAAGATACGCAGTATTTT CASSYLGGTLQDTQYF
. TRBJ2-7 . TRBV20-1 TGCAGTGCGGCGGGCAGCTTCGGCGAGCAGTACTTC CSAAGSFGEQYF
. TRBJ1-5 . TRBV12-3/TRBV12-4 TGTGCCAGCAGTTTACCCCAGGGGAATCAGCCCCAGCATTTT CASSLPQGNQPQHF
TRBD1 TRBJ2-7 . TRBV4-2 TGTGCCAGCAGCCCCCCGGACAGGGCCCACGAGCAGTACTTC CASSPPDRAHEQYF
TRBD1 TRBJ1-2 . TRBV3-1 TGTGCCAGCAGCGACGACAGGGGGTATGGCTACACCTTC CASSDDRGYGYTF
TRBD2 TRBJ2-3 few TRBV11-2 TGTGCCAGCAGCTTGGGACTAGCGGGAGGGGCAGATACGCAGTATTTT CASSLGLAGGADTQYF
TRBD1 TRBJ1-2 . TRBV7-2 TGTGCCAGCGACTATGGGGACAGGCTTCTAGGTGGCTACACCTTC CASDYGDRLLGGYTF
. TRBJ2-3 . TRBV7-2 TGTGCCAGCAACCTCCCGGGTATGGCAGATACGCAGTATTTT CASNLPGMADTQYF
TRBD2 TRBJ2-3 . TRBV10-3 TGTGCCATCGGCGGGGGGGCGGATACGCAGTATTTT CAIGGGADTQYF
. TRBJ1-2 few TRBV7-9 TGTGCCAGCAGCTTAAGTGGGCTTGGCTACACCTTC CASSLSGLGYTF
. TRBJ2-7 . TRBV20-1 TGCAGTGCTAGAGTCGGGGACGGGAGCTCCTACGAGCAGTACTTC CSARVGDGSSYEQYF
. TRBJ2-5 . TRBV6-2/TRBV6-3 TGTGCCAGCAGTTCTTCAATCGAGACCCAGTACTTC CASSSSIETQYF